These 29 T cell receptor beta chains originate from one sample sequenced in a study of neurological immune-mediated disorders (dated by TCRdb to about 2019). To prepare the library, 5' RACE was applied. The data were produced on an Illumina HiSeq 2500. TCRdb took the public reads, trimmed them with fastp at Q25, ran MiXCR for clone calling and kept in-frame beta chains. Rows with one shared CDR3 protein collapse into an entry with the most common genes and DNA. In all, the sample holds about 55,000 distinct CDR3 sequences, and about 4.2% of those were seen once. Jointly, the top ten make up roughly 2% of the sample. The sample taken for sequencing was CD4+ T cells from blood. Every receptor here comes from a woman in her 40s with multiple sclerosis.

The sample holds many counts of this clonotype. The gene calls are TRBV20-1 and TRBJ1-4; 8 nucleotides match TRBD1. This CDR3 is 13 amino acids long. Looked up from germline, CDR1 is DFQATT and CDR2 is SNEGSKA (reference sequence). The V and J ends lost 6 bases and 6 bases, in that order; junction bases with no gene match: 6. CDR3 bases: TGCAGTGCCTCGGGACAGGATTATGAAAAACTGTTTTTT. This codes for CSASGQDYEKLFF.

The chain uses TRBV10-1 and TRBJ1-3; 7 nucleotides line up with TRBD1. The CDR3 runs to 16 residues. Per the germline V gene, CDR1 is WNHNN and CDR2 is SYGVQD (reference sequence). After removal of 3 bases from V and 2 bases from J, the junction contained 7 bases not matched to a gene. CDR3 in DNA: TGCGCCAGCAGTGATCTCCCCGGGACAGCTGGAAACACCATATATTTT. Translated: CASSDLPGTAGNTIYF.

This clonotype was recorded at least ten times. V and J are TRBV7-2 and TRBJ1-3; D uncertain. V was shortened by 3 bases and J by 5 bases, with 8 bases between the two germline ends. CDR3 length: 13 residues. Germline CDR1 SGHTA, CDR2 FQGNSA. The CDR3 nucleotides read TGTGCCAGCAGCTTCACAAGGAGAAACACCATATATTTT. Translation gives CASSFTRRNTIYF.

This clonotype was seen many times. The genes are TRBV20-1 and TRBJ2-1, with D unresolved. Germline loops: CDR1 DFQATT, CDR2 SNEGSKA (reference sequence). CDR3 length: 15 residues. The germline V and J ends were trimmed by 3 bases and 7 bases, with 19 bases remaining between them. The CDR3 protein is CSASRLLGVGNEQFF. Here the CDR3 DNA reads TGCAGTGCTAGTCGTTTGTTAGGAGTAGGGAATGAGCAGTTCTTC.

This clonotype has at least ten counts. V usage is TRBV7-3 and J usage is TRBJ2-2; D is undetermined. Trimming took 4 bases from V and 3 from J, leaving 15 bases between them. Looked up from germline, CDR1 is SGHTA and CDR2 is FQGTGA. The CDR3 is 16 amino acids. For the CDR3, the DNA is TGTGCCAGCAGCTCCCCAGAGTCTTCTTACACCGGGGAGCTGTTTTTT. Its protein product is CASSSPESSYTGELFF.

This clonotype appeared many times. The rearrangement uses TRBV29-1 and TRBJ2-7; D gene uncertain. The CDR3 sequence is 13 residues long. The germline V gene has CDR1 SQVTM and CDR2 ANQGSEA. V was cut by 0 bases and J by 3 bases, with 9 bases left in between. The CDR3 DNA sequence: TGCAGCGTTGAAGATCGCCTGAACTACGAGCAGTACTTC. Amino acids: CSVEDRLNYEQYF.

This clonotype was found many times. J is TRBJ1-1 and V is TRBV5-1, with 10 bases matching TRBD1. Germline CDR1 reads SGHRS; CDR2 reads YFSETQ. V was pared by 5 bases and J by 0 bases, with 10 bases of the junction left unmatched. This CDR3 has 17 amino acids. The chain's CDR3 is CASRRGTGDSMNTEAFF. CDR3 sequence (DNA): TGCGCCAGCAGAAGGGGGACAGGGGACTCTATGAACACTGAAGCTTTCTTT.

This clonotype was observed many times. The V and J genes are TRBV29-1 and TRBJ1-2; D not resolved. Looked up from germline, CDR1 is SQVTM and CDR2 is ANQGSEA. V was trimmed by 3 bases and J by 3 bases, leaving 14 bases between them. CDR3 length equals 14 residues. The CDR3 DNA follows: TGCAGCGTTGAGCACAGCCTAATACACTATGGCTACACCTTC. Translation gives CSVEHSLIHYGYTF.

This clonotype was observed at least ten times. The chain employs TRBV5-1 and TRBJ2-2, with a weak D call TRBD2 (5 bases). The germline gives CDR1 SGHRS, CDR2 YFSETQ. CDR3 length: 16 residues. The V end lost 4 bases, the J end lost 3 bases, and 16 bases lay between the germline ends. DNA for the CDR3: TGCGCCAGCAGCCCTACCGACTACTTTTACACCGGGGAGCTGTTTTTT. It is translated as CASSPTDYFYTGELFF.

This clonotype has at least ten counts. CDR3 sequence: CASSQENPGVRETQYF. DNA for the CDR3: TGTGCCAGCAGCCAAGAAAATCCTGGAGTGCGGGAGACCCAGTACTTC. The V gene is TRBV3-1, the J gene TRBJ2-5, with D unclear. In germline, CDR1 is LGHDT, CDR2 YNNKEL (reference sequence). Deletions cut 0 bases from V and 5 bases from J, with 16 bases between. The CDR3 loop spans 16 amino acids.

This clonotype occurred many times. This chain links TRBV20-1 with TRBJ1-1, with D possibly matching TRBD1 (6 bases). Germline CDR1 and CDR2: DFQATT and SNEGSKA (reference sequence). The length of the CDR3 is 16 residues. Trimming removed 2 bases at V and 1 base at J, with 17 bases between. The CDR3 DNA reads TGCAGTGCTAGAAAATTGTTGGGACAAAAGAACACTGAAGCTTTCTTT. Protein product: CSARKLLGQKNTEAFF.

This clonotype appeared many times. This sequence joins TRBV5-6 and TRBJ1-6; D is uncertain. The CDR3 covers 16 residues. Germline CDR1 SGHDT, CDR2 YYEEEE. The V end lost 4 bases, the J end lost 0 bases, and 11 bases lay between the germline ends. DNA of the CDR3: TGTGCCAGCAGCACGGACCCTAGCTCCTATAATTCACCCCTCCACTTT. Its translation is CASSTDPSSYNSPLHF. Complete variable domain (other parts from reference TRBV5-6 and TRBJ1-6): DAGVTQSPTHLIKTRGQQVTLRCSPKSGHDTVSWYQQALGQGPQFIFQYYEEEERQRGNFPDRFSGHQFPNYSSELNVNALLLGDSALYLCASSTDPSSYNSPLHFGNGTRLTVT.

This clonotype was recorded many times. The CDR3 sequence: CAIRGSRTGRSGNEQFF. The CDR3 region has the DNA TGTGCCATCAGGGGATCCCGGACGGGACGATCAGGGAATGAGCAGTTCTTC. This chain connects TRBV10-3 to TRBJ2-1; D may be TRBD1 or TRBD2 (5 bases each). Germline loops: CDR1 ENHRY, CDR2 SYGVKD. Trimming removed 6 bases at V and 7 bases at J, with 25 bases between. The CDR3 has 17 residues.

This clonotype has ten or more counts. The V gene is TRBV20-1, the J gene TRBJ2-7, with D hard to call. V was trimmed by 7 bases and J by 1 base, leaving 20 bases between them. Germline assignment: CDR1 DFQATT and CDR2 SNEGSKA (reference sequence). The CDR3 sequence is 15 residues long. The CDR3, as DNA: TGCAGTGGCCTAGGTGGCGGAGTCTATTCCTACGAGCAGTACTTC. As protein: CSGLGGGVYSYEQYF.

This clonotype was seen many times. V usage is TRBV7-9 and J usage is TRBJ1-2, with 10 bases identical to TRBD1. Germline lookup yields CDR1 SEHNR and CDR2 FQNEAQ (reference sequence). V gave up 3 bases and J gave up 2 bases; unmatched junction bases: 0. The CDR3 runs 14 residues. In DNA, the CDR3 is TGTGCCAGCAGCTTGGGACAGGGGAACTATGGCTACACCTTC. It specifies CASSLGQGNYGYTF.

This clonotype was observed at least ten times. The chain uses TRBV6-5 and TRBJ2-3; D might be TRBD1 (6 bases). The CDR3 contains 13 residues. The V gene's germline CDR1 is MNHEY and CDR2 SVGAGI. V was trimmed by 8 bases and J by 2 bases, leaving 11 bases between them. CDR3 in amino acids: CASRDTYTDTQYF. For the CDR3, the DNA is TGTGCCAGCCGGGACACCTACACAGATACGCAGTATTTT.

By share, this clonotype ranks as medium-sized. The chain couples TRBV28 to TRBJ2-2; D unresolved. The germline CDR1 and CDR2 sequences are MDHEN and SYDVKM. The CDR3 runs to 13 residues. Deletions cut 3 bases from V and 7 bases from J, with 9 bases between. The CDR3 DNA reads TGTGCCAGCAGTTTGGCCCGGGTCGGGGAGCTGTTTTTT. It is translated as CASSLARVGELFF.

Many counts were recorded for this clonotype. The CDR3 coding sequence is TGCGCCAGCAGCCCGGGGCAGGGCCATGGCTACACCTTC. Translation gives CASSPGQGHGYTF. The gene calls are TRBV5-1 and TRBJ1-2; D is possibly TRBD1 (5 bases). The germline V gene has CDR1 SGHRS and CDR2 YFSETQ. With 4 bases removed from V and 6 bases from J, the gap between germline ends came to 13 bases. The CDR3 is made up of 13 amino acids.

This clonotype has at least ten counts. The chain is built from TRBV9 and TRBJ1-2; D is unresolved. Germline CDR1 reads SGDLS; CDR2 reads YYNGEE. The CDR3 consists of 14 residues. Trimming took 0 bases from V and 4 from J, leaving 10 bases between them. CDR3 in DNA: TGTGCCAGCAGCGTAGGCAGAAGCTCCTATGGCTACACCTTC. This sequence encodes CASSVGRSSYGYTF.

In this sample, this clonotype turned up many times. This sequence joins TRBV18 and TRBJ1-2, with 8 bases identical to TRBD1. The germline V gene encodes CDR1 KGHSH and CDR2 LQKENI. V lost 5 bases, J lost 7 bases, and 9 bases stayed unmatched. This CDR3 is built from 14 residues. CDR3 in amino acids: CASSRTGLRSGYTF. The CDR3 nucleotides are TGTGCCAGCTCAAGGACAGGGTTAAGGAGTGGCTACACCTTC.

This clonotype was recorded many times. The chain uses TRBV24-1 and TRBJ2-1; D tentatively fits TRBD1 or TRBD2 (5 bases each). Trimming stripped 9 bases from V and 8 bases from J, with 16 bases between. There are 13 residues in the CDR3. CDR1 is KGHDR and CDR2 is SFDVKD in the germline V gene. The CDR3 nucleotides are TGTGCCACCGACGGGGCTTCCAGGGATGAGCAGTTCTTC. The encoded protein is CATDGASRDEQFF.

This clonotype was picked up many times. The V and J genes are TRBV7-6 and TRBJ2-6; the D is unclear. Germline lookup yields CDR1 SGHVS and CDR2 FNYEAQ. V was cut by 5 bases and J by 0 bases, with 11 bases left in between. The CDR3 covers 16 residues. CDR3 nucleotides: TGTGCCAGCAGCCCCAGGCCAGGCTCTGGGGCCAACGTCCTGACTTTC. Translating gives CASSPRPGSGANVLTF.

At least ten counts were recorded for this clonotype. J is TRBJ2-1 and V is TRBV5-1, with D unclear. Germline values: CDR1 SGHRS, CDR2 YFSETQ. This CDR3 has 15 residues. V shed 4 bases and J shed 5 bases, with 16 bases lying between them. The CDR3 is CASSVRASTNNEQFF. CDR3 nucleotides: TGCGCCAGCAGCGTAAGGGCCTCAACGAACAATGAGCAGTTCTTC.

This clonotype has a count of ten or more. V is TRBV10-3 and J is TRBJ2-1; TRBD2 aligns across 11 bases. Germline trimming cut 2 bases from V and 10 bases from J; bases unmatched to any gene: 1. The CDR3 has 13 residues. Germline lookup yields CDR1 ENHRY and CDR2 SYGVKD. The CDR3 DNA is TGTGCCATCAGTGAGGGGACTAGCGGAGAGCAGTTCTTC. It specifies CAISEGTSGEQFF.

This clonotype was recorded at least ten times. This chain joins TRBV29-1 and TRBJ1-1; D is uncertain. CDR1 is SQVTM and CDR2 is ANQGSEA in the germline V gene. CDR3 size: 12 residues. This chain's CDR3 is CRVLTVNTEAFF. CDR3 nucleotide sequence: TGCAGGGTCCTTACAGTGAACACTGAAGCTTTCTTT.

This clonotype showed up many times. The rearrangement joins TRBV6-5 to TRBJ2-7; TRBD1 agrees at 9 bases. V gave up 0 bases and J gave up 1 base; unmatched junction bases: 7. Germline V gene lookup returns CDR1 MNHEY and CDR2 SVGAGI. CDR3 size: 17 residues. This CDR3 reads CASSYSPPGTGSYEQYF. In DNA form, the CDR3 reads TGTGCCAGCAGTTACTCCCCCCCCGGGACAGGGTCCTACGAGCAGTACTTC.

This clonotype was seen repeatedly, ten times or more. This chain uses TRBV27 with TRBJ2-1; D may be TRBD2 (7 bases). From germline, CDR1 is MNHEY and CDR2 SMNVEV (reference sequence). Trimming took off 5 bases at V and 10 bases at J, with 21 bases between the two ends. The CDR3 runs to 15 residues. CDR3 DNA: TGTGCCAGCAGTCCCCGGGGGGCGAGGAGGTGGGAGCAGTTCTTC. This sequence encodes CASSPRGARRWEQFF.

This clonotype was seen at least ten times. The chain joins TRBV5-1 to TRBJ2-2; 9 nucleotides match TRBD1. CDR3 size: 15 residues. Germline V CDR1 and CDR2: SGHRS, YFSETQ. The V segment lost 2 bases and the J segment 6 bases; nucleotides outside the gene matches: 5. The CDR3 region is CASSFTGGRSGELFF. CDR3 sequence (DNA): TGCGCCAGCAGCTTCACAGGGGGCCGATCCGGGGAGCTGTTTTTT. The entire variable domain, with the rest obtained from reference TRBV5-1 and TRBJ2-2, is as follows: KAGVTQTPRYLIKTRGQQVTLSCSPISGHRSVSWYQQTPGQGLQFLFEYFSETQRNKGNFPGRFSGRQFSNSRSEMNVSTLELGDSALYLCASSFTGGRSGELFFGEGSRLTVL.

This clonotype was recorded at least ten times. The chain has TRBV18 and TRBJ2-7; D gene uncertain. Germline-derived CDR1 and CDR2 are KGHSH and LQKENI. The CDR3 spans 15 residues. V lost 1 base, J lost 0 bases, and 10 bases lay in between. The CDR3 protein is CASSPLEGSSYEQYF. CDR3 coding DNA: TGTGCCAGCTCACCACTCGAAGGTAGCTCCTACGAGCAGTACTTC.